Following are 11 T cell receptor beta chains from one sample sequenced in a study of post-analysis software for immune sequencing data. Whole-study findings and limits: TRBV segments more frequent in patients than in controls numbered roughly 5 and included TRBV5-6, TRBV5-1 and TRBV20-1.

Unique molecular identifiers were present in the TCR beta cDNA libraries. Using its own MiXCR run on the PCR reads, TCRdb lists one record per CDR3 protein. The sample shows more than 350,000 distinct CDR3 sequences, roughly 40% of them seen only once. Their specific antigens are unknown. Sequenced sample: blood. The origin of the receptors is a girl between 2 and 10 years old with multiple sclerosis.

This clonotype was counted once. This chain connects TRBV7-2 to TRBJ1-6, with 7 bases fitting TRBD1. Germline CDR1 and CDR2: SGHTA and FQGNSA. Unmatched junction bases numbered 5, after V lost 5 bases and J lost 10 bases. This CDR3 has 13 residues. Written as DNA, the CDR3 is TGTGCCAGCAGCGACCGACAGGGCTCACCCCTCCACTTT. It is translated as CASSDRQGSPLHF.

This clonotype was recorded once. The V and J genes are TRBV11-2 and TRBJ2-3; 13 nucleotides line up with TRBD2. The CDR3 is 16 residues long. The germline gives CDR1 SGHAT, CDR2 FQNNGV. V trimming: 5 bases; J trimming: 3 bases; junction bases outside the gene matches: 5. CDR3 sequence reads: CASSPTSGRETDTQYF. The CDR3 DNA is TGTGCCAGCAGCCCAACTAGCGGGAGGGAAACAGATACGCAGTATTTT.

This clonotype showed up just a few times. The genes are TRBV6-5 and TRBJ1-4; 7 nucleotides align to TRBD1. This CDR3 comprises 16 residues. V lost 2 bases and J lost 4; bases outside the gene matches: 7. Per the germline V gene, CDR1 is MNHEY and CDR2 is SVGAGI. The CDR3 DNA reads TGTGCCAGCAGTTACGTTTCAGGGGGTGATAATGAAAAACTGTTTTTT. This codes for CASSYVSGGDNEKLFF.

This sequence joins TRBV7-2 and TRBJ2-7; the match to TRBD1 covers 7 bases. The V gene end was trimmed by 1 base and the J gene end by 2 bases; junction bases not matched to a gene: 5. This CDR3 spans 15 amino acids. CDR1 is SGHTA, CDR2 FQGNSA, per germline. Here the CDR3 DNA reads TGTGCCAGCAGCTTAGAAGGGACAGCCACCTACGAGCAGTACTTC. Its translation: CASSLEGTATYEQYF.

CDR3 sequence reads: CASRLDRGSQPQHF. The CDR3 DNA is TGTGCCAGCAGGCTGGACAGGGGCAGTCAGCCCCAGCATTTT. This rearrangement joins TRBV28 to TRBJ1-5, with 9 bases that match TRBD1. The trim removed 6 bases at V and 6 bases at J, leaving 6 bases unmatched. CDR3 length equals 14 residues. Germline CDR1 and CDR2: MDHEN and SYDVKM.

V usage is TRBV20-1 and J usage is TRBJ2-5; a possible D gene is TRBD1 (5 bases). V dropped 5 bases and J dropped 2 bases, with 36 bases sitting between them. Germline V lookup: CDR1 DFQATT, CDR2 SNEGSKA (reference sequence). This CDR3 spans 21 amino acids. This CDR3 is CSADRSPPTRVAYPLQETQYF. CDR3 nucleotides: TGCAGTGCTGACCGATCCCCCCCCACCAGGGTAGCATACCCTTTACAAGAGACCCAGTACTTC.

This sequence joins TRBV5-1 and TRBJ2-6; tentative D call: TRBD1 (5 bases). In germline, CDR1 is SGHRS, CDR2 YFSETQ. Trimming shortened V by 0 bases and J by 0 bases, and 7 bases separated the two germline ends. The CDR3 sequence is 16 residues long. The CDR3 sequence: CASSLVGVSGANVLTF. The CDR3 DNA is TGCGCCAGCAGCTTGGTAGGGGTCTCTGGGGCCAACGTCCTGACTTTC.

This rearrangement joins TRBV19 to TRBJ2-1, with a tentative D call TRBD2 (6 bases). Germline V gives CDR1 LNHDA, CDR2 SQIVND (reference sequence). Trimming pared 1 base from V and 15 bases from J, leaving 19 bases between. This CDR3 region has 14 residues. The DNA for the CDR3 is TGTGCCAGTAGTATAGTACAAGCGGGTGGGGTAGCGTTCTTC. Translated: CASSIVQAGGVAFF.

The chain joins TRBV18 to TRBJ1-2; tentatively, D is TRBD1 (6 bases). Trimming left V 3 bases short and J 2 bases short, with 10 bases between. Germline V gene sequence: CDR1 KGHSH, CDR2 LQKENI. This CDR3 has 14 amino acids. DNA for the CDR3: TGTGCCAGCTCACCGGGGGCCGGGAACTATGGCTACACCTTC. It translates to CASSPGAGNYGYTF.

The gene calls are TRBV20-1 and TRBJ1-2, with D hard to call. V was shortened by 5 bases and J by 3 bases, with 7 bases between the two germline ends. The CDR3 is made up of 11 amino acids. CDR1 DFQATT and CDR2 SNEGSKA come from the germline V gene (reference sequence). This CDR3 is CSALTDYGYTF. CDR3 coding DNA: TGCAGTGCTCTGACGGACTATGGCTACACCTTC.

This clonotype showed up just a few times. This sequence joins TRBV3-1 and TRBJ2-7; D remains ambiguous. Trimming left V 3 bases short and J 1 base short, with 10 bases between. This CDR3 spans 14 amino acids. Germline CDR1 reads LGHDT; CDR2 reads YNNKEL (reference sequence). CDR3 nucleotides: TGTGCCAGCAGCCATCCCCGGTATTCCTACGAGCAGTACTTC. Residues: CASSHPRYSYEQYF.